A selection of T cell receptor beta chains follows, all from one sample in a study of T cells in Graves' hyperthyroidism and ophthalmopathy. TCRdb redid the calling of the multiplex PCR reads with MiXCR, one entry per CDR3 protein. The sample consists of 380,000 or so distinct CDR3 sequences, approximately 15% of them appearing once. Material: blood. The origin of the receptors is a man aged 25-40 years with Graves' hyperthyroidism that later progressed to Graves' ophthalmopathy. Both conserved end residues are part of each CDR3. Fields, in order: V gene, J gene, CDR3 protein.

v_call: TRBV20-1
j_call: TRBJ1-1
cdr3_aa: CSASGQGRGPEAFF

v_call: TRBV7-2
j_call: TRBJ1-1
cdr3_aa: CASSLEIVGLSTEAFF

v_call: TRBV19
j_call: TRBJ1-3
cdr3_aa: CASSTTGTVSGSTIYF

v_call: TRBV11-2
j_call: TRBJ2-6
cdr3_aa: CASSSLAGRSGANVLTF

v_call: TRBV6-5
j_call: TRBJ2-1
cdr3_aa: CASSYSIPGGYNEQFF

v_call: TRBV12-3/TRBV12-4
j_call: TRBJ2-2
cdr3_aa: CASSKYRGNTGELFF

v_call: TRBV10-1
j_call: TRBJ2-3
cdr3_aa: CASSESQSTDTQYF

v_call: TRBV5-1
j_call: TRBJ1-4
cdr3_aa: CASSLDKNEKLFF

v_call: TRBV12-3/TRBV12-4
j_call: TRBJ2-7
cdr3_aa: CASSLTPRNEQYF

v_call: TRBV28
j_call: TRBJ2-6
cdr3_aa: CASRPGRPSGANVLTF

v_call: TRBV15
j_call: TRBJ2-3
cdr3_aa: CATSRGLRVDTDTQYF

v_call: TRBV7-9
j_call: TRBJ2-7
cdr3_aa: CASSSGTVTYEQYF

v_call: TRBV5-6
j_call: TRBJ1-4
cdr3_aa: CASSRGQGEEKLFF

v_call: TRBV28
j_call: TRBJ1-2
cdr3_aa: CASSFIQGNGYTF

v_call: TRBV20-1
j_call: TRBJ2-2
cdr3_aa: CSAREQSAAGELFF

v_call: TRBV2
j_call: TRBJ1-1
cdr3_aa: CASRRDSGTEAFF

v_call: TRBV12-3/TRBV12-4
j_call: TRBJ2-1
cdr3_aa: CAISLSGGADEQFF